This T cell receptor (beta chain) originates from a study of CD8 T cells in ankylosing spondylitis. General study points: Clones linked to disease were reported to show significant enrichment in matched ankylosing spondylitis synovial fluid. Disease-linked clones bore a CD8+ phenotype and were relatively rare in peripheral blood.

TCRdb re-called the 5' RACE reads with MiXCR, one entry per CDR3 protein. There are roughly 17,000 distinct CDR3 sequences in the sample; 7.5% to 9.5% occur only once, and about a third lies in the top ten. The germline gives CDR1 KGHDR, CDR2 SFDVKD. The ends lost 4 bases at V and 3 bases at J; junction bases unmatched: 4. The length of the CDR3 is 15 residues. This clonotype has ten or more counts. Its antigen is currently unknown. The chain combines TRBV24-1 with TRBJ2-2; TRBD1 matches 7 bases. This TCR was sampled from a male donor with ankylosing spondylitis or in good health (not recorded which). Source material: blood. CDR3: CATSDPGQHTGELFF. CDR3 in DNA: TGTGCCACCAGTGACCCGGGACAGCACACCGGGGAGCTGTTTTTT.